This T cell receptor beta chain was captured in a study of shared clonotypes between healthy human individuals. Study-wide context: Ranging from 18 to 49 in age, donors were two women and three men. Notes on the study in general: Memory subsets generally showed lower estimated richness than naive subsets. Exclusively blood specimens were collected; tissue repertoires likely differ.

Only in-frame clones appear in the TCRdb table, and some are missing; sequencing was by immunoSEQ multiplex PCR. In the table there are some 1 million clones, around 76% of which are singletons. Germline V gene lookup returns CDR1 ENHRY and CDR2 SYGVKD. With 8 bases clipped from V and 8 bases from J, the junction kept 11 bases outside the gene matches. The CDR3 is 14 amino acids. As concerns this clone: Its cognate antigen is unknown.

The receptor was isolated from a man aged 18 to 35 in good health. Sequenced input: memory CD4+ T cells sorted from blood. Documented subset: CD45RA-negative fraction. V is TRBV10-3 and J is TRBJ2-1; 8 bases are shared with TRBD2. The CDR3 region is CAIQTRGGADEQFF. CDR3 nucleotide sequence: TGTGCCATCCAAACCCGGGGGGGAGCAGATGAGCAGTTCTTC.